This T cell receptor beta chain appears in the sequencing data of a study of shared clonotypes between healthy human individuals. Study information: The donor pool was made up of a couple of women and three men aged 18 to 49. Per donor, CD8 memory used one plate, CD8 naive used two, CD4 memory used three and CD4 naive used three. Overall study results and limits: Non-shared clonotypes displayed generation probabilities falling below those of clonotypes present in all four donors.

About this clone: Its antigen is unknown.

Genomic DNA (from each subset) was split evenly across several immunoSEQ plates. The protocol was immunoSEQ multiplex PCR, while the TCRdb copy is restricted to in-frame clones and leaves out a portion. The sample gives roughly 2,000,000 clones, around 95% of which show up once; less than 2% is in the top ten. In germline, CDR1 is MNHEY, CDR2 SMNVEV (reference sequence). The ends were cut back, 3 bases at V and 2 bases at J, with 11 bases in the middle. The CDR3 is made up of 14 amino acids. Only CD45RO-negative cells positively selected for CCR7 counted as naive CD8 cells, so terminally differentiated effector memory CD45RA+ cells were excluded.

The chain links TRBV27 to TRBJ2-7, with D hard to call. The sample consisted of naive CD8+ T cells from PBMCs. The sequence derives from a man aged 18-30 years in good health. Some clones in this sample may be carry-over from other donors' samples. CDR3 nucleotides: TGTGCCAGCAGTTTTGGCGGAGTTACCTACGAGCAGTACTTC. As protein: CASSFGGVTYEQYF.